This is a list of T cell receptor beta chains from one sample in a study of T-cell memory formation after mild COVID-19. MiXCR, applied by TCRdb to the 5' RACE reads, yields one record per CDR3 protein. The table records tens of thousands of distinct CDR3 sequences, roughly 16% of them present only once. Sequenced input: PBMCs or a T cell subset sorted from them (not recorded which). These TCRs come from a man aged 18 to 29 who had mild COVID-19 (a few samples of this study predate the infection). Cell type and time point are not known. Both conserved end residues are part of each CDR3. The D gene is left open where the match is weak. A clone size is listed for some rows: how often the clone was seen (once, few, many), or a class if it is expanded.

>-|TRBV7-9|few|TRBJ1-1
TGTGCCAGCAGCCTAATAGGTAGGGGAAACACTGAAGCTTTCTTT
CASSLIGRGNTEAFF
>-|TRBV6-2/TRBV6-3|few|TRBJ1-1
TGTGCCAGCAGGTCGGGAGAAGCTTTCTTT
CASRSGEAFF
>-|TRBV20-1|few|TRBJ2-3
TGCAGTGCTAGAAACGGCCCGATCTTTGCCCCCTTGGCAGATACGCAGTATTTT
CSARNGPIFAPLADTQYF
>-|TRBV3-2|-|TRBJ1-1
TGTGCCAGCAGCCTCGACAGGCCCACTGAAGCTTTCTTT
CASSLDRPTEAFF
>-|TRBV27|few|TRBJ1-1
TGTGCCAGCAGTTTCGAGGTGAACACTGAAGCTTTCTTT
CASSFEVNTEAFF
>TRBD2|TRBV7-6|few|TRBJ2-3
TGTGCCAGCAGTCCGGGACTAGCGGGAGATAGCACAGATACGCAGTATTTT
CASSPGLAGDSTDTQYF
>-|TRBV12-3/TRBV12-4|few|TRBJ1-2
TGTGCCAGCAGCCTGGCTCGGGCAACCTATGGCTACACCTTC
CASSLARATYGYTF
>TRBD2|TRBV28|few|TRBJ2-5
TGTGCCAGCAGTTTATGGATTGGCGGGGGGTTCCAAGAGACCCAGTACTTC
CASSLWIGGGFQETQYF
>-|TRBV7-8|many|TRBJ1-5
TGTGCCAGCAGCTTAGCGGGCAGGGGATGGCCCCAGCATTTT
CASSLAGRGWPQHF
>TRBD1|TRBV4-3|few|TRBJ1-2
TGCGCCAGCAGCCAAGATCTATTGTTTGGGACAGGAGTAAGTGGCTACACCTTC
CASSQDLLFGTGVSGYTF
>-|TRBV6-6|few|TRBJ2-5
TGTGCCAGCACTAAGGAGGTCTGGGTCGTAGAGACCCAGTACTTC
CASTKEVWVVETQYF
>-|TRBV12-3/TRBV12-4|-|TRBJ1-1
TGTGCCAGCAGCATAAGTGGTCGACGCACTGAAGCTTTCTTT
CASSISGRRTEAFF
>-|TRBV9|few|TRBJ1-1
TGTGCCAGCAGCGCAACGTTCAAGCTCCCGAGGGACACTGAAGCTTTCTTT
CASSATFKLPRDTEAFF
>-|TRBV20-1|few|TRBJ2-7
TGCAGTGCTAGAGCCCCGGGGGCCTACGAGCAGTACTTC
CSARAPGAYEQYF
>-|TRBV4-3|-|TRBJ1-5
TGCGCCAGCAGCCAAGACATCGACGGCGGATGGCCCCAGCATTTT
CASSQDIDGGWPQHF
>TRBD1|TRBV4-1|few|TRBJ1-2
TGCGCCAGCAGCCAGGGACCCCTCTGGACAGGCGGATATGGCTACACCTTC
CASSQGPLWTGGYGYTF
>-|TRBV4-1|-|TRBJ2-1
TGCGCCAGCAGCCAAGATCTGTGGGATGAGCAGTTCTTC
CASSQDLWDEQFF
>-|TRBV19|-|TRBJ2-5
TGTGCCAGTAGTACGGACTATCAAGAGACCCAGTACTTC
CASSTDYQETQYF
>-|TRBV7-2|-|TRBJ1-2
TGTGCCAGCAGCTTAGATGGCAGCCTCTATGGCTACACCTTC
CASSLDGSLYGYTF
>-|TRBV24-1|few|TRBJ2-5
TGTGCCACCAGTGATGAAGCGGGTTGGGAGACCCAGTACTTC
CATSDEAGWETQYF
>-|TRBV20-1|few|TRBJ2-1
TGCAGTGCTAGAGATCGTGACCTCTCCTACAATGAGCAGTTCTTC
CSARDRDLSYNEQFF
>-|TRBV6-2/TRBV6-3|few|TRBJ2-1
TGTGCCAGCAGTTACCGGGACACCTACTCCTACAATGAGCAGTTCTTC
CASSYRDTYSYNEQFF
>TRBD1|TRBV2|few|TRBJ2-7
TGTGCCAGCAGTGGCGGGACAGGGTACGAGCAGTACTTC
CASSGGTGYEQYF
>TRBD2|TRBV4-3|few|TRBJ2-5
TGCGCCAGCAGCCAAGGGCGGGGGCAAGAGACCCAGTACTTC
CASSQGRGQETQYF
>-|TRBV30|few|TRBJ1-1
TGTGCCTGGAGTGTACTATCTGGTTGGAGGACTGAAGCTTTCTTT
CAWSVLSGWRTEAFF
>-|TRBV4-1|-|TRBJ1-4
TGCGCCAGCAAGGGCATCAGCGAAAAACTGTTTTTT
CASKGISEKLFF
>-|TRBV6-5|many|TRBJ2-1
TGTGCCAGCAGTTACTCCGGGACAGAGCAGTTCTTC
CASSYSGTEQFF
>-|TRBV7-9|medium-sized|TRBJ2-1
TGTGCCAGCAGCTTCAATCGGAGGCAGTTCTTC
CASSFNRRQFF